The clone carrying this T cell receptor beta chain has a handful of counts. Antigen specificity is unknown. The source of the sample is a study of CD8+CD57+ T cells in acquired aplastic anemia. Study at large: Healthy donor CD4+ cell samples had a mean of around 10 million reads.

This CDR3 comprises 17 residues. Germline values: CDR1 LNHNV, CDR2 YYDKDF (reference sequence). V trimming: 5 bases; J trimming: 7 bases; junction bases outside the gene matches: 19. Whole-study findings and limits: Patients and healthy controls showed no significant CD8+ Simpson's diversity difference. The study identified around 28 CD8+ CDR3 sequences shared by patients and controls.

Genomic DNA, serving as template, underwent TCR beta VDJ and CDR3 profiling. Using its own MiXCR run on the reads, TCRdb lists one record per CDR3 protein. The table includes 98,000 or so distinct CDR3 sequences, around 49% detected once. The sample consisted of sorted CD4+, CD8+, or CD8+CD57+ T cells (not recorded which) from PBMCs. This clonotype was obtained from a human donor in good health, serving as a control. The chain joins TRBV15 to TRBJ1-2; 7 bases line up with TRBD1. CDR3 sequence reads: CATSLGTAGSTFLGYTF. As DNA, the CDR3 is TGTGCCACCAGCCTTGGGACAGCGGGGAGTACCTTCCTTGGCTACACCTTC.